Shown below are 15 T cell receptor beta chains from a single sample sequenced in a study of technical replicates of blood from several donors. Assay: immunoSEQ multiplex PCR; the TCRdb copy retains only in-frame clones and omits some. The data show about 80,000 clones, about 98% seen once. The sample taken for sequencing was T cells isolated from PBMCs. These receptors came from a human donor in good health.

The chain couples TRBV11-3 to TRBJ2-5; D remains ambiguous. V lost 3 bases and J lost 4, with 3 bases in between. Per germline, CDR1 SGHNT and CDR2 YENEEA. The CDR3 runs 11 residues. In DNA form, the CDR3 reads TGTGCCAGCAGCTTCGTAGAGACCCAGTACTTC. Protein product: CASSFVETQYF. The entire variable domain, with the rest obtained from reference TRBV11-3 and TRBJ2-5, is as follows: EAGVVQSPRYKIIEKKQPVAFWCNPISGHNTLYWYLQNLGQGPELLIRYENEEAVDDSQLPKDRFSAERLKGVDSTLKIQPAELGDSAVYLCASSFVETQYFGPGTRLLVL.

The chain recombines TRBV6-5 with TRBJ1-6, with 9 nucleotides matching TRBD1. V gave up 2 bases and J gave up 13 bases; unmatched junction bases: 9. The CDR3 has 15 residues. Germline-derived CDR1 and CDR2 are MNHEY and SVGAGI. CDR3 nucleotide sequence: TGTGCCAGCAGTTACACCGGGACAGGGATACCTCCCCTCCACTTT. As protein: CASSYTGTGIPPLHF.

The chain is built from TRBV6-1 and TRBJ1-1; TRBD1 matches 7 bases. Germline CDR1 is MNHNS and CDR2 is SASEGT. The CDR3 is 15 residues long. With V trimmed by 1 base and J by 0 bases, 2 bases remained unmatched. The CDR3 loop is CASSEGQGMNTEAFF. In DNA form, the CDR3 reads TGTGCCAGCAGTGAAGGACAGGGAATGAACACTGAAGCTTTCTTT.

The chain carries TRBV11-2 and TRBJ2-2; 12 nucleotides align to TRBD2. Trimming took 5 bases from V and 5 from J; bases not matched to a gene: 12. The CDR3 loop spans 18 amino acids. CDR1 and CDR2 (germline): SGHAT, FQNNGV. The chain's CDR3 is CASSPPSGGAIWTGELFF. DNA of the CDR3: TGTGCCAGCAGCCCCCCTAGCGGGGGGGCCATATGGACCGGGGAGCTGTTTTTT.

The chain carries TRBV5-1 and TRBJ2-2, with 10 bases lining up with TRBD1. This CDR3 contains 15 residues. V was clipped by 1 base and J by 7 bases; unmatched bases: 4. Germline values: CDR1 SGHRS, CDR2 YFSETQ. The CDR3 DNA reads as TGCGCCAGCAGCTTGCGACAGGGGGCGATCGGGGAGCTGTTTTTT. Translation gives CASSLRQGAIGELFF.

The CDR3: CASRSGLDYEQYF. In nucleotides, the CDR3 is TGTGCCAGCAGATCCGGACTTGACTACGAGCAGTACTTC. The chain combines TRBV6-5 with TRBJ2-7; TRBD2 might be the D (5 bases). The CDR3 contains 13 residues. Looked up from germline, CDR1 is MNHEY and CDR2 is SVGAGI. V shed 6 bases and J shed 3 bases, with 12 bases lying between them.

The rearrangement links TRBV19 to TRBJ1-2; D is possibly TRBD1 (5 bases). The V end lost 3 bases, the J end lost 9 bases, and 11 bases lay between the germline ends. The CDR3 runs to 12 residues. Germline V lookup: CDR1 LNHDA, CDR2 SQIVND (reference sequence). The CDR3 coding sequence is TGTGCCAGTAGTATTGGGGCTCTGAGCTACACCTTC. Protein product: CASSIGALSYTF.

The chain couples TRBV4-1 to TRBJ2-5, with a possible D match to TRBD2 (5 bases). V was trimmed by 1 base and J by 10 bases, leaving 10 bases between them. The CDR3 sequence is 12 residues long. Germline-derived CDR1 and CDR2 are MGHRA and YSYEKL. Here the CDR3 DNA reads TGCGCCAGCAGCCAAGGTAGCGAAAGCCAGTACTTC. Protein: CASSQGSESQYF.

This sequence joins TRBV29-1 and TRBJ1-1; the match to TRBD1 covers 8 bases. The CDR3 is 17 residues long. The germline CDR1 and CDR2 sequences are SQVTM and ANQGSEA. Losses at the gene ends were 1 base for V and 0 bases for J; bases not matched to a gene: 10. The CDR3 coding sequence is TGCAGCGTTGAAGCCAGGGGGCGCGGGGGAATGAACACTGAAGCTTTCTTT. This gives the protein CSVEARGRGGMNTEAFF.

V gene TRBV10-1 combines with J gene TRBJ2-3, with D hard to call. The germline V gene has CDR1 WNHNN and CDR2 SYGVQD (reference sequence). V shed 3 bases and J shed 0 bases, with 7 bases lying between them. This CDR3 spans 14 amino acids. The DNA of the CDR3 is TGCGCCAGCAGTGAAGAGTTGAGCACAGATACGCAGTATTTT. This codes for CASSEELSTDTQYF.

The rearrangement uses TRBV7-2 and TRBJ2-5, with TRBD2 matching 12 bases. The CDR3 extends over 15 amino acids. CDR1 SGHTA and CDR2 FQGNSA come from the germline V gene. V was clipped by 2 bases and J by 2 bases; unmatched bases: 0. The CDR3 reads CASSLLAGGQETQYF. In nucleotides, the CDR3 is TGTGCCAGCAGCTTACTAGCGGGGGGGCAAGAGACCCAGTACTTC.

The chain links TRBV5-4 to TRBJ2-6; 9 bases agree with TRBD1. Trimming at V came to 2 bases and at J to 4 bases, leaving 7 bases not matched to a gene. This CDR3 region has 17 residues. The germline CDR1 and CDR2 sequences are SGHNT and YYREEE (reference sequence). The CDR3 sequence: CASSFPQGAWGANVLTF. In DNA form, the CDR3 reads TGTGCCAGCAGCTTTCCACAGGGGGCGTGGGGGGCCAACGTCCTGACTTTC.

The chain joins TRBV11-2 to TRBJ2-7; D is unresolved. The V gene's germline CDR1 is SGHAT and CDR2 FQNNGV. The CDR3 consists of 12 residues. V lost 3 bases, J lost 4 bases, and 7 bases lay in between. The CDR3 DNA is TGTGCCAGCAGCTTGGAGAATTACGAGCAGTACTTC. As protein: CASSLENYEQYF.

This CDR3 is CASSHPQAGTYEQYF. The CDR3 coding sequence is TGTGCCAGCAGCCACCCCCAGGCAGGGACCTACGAGCAGTACTTC. The chain uses TRBV4-2 and TRBJ2-7, with TRBD1 as a possible D gene (5 bases). The length of the CDR3 is 15 residues. Germline V lookup: CDR1 LGHNA, CDR2 YNFKEQ. Trimming stripped 3 bases from V and 2 bases from J, with 14 bases between.

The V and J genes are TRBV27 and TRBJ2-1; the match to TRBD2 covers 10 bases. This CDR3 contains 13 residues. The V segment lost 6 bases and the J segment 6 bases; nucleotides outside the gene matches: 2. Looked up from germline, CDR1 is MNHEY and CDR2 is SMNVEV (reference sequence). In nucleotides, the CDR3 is TGTGCCAGCAGAGCGGGAGGGGGCAATGAGCAGTTCTTC. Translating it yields CASRAGGGNEQFF.